This T cell receptor (beta chain) was recovered during a study of cytomegalovirus exposure and HLA in healthy donors. Primers: 60 Vbeta forward and 13 Jbeta reverse. Method: immunoSEQ multiplex PCR; TCRdb's copy keeps in-frame clones and lacks some. Of 100,000 or so clones in the sample, 15% were seen once. General study results and limits: Reports showed the classifier diagnosing cytomegalovirus status with high specificity and sensitivity.

With respect to this clone: Its antigen remains unknown.

CDR3 length equals 15 residues. Trimming at V came to 5 bases and at J to 8 bases, leaving 7 bases not matched to a gene. In germline, CDR1 is SGDLS, CDR2 YYNGEE. Specimen: PBMCs. This receptor was obtained from a female donor in good health and CMV-seronegative. The chain is built from TRBV9 and TRBJ2-1; the match to TRBD2 covers 13 bases. This CDR3 is CASRRLAGGVDEQFF. The CDR3 region has the DNA TGTGCCAGCAGAAGACTAGCGGGGGGAGTAGATGAGCAGTTCTTC.